This TCR beta chain was identified in a study of blood T cell repertoires in COVID-19. Study at large: Spain, Italy and the United States supplied samples that represented acute and convalescent COVID-19. T cells, B-cell-depleted T cells, or PBMCs supplied cDNA or gDNA.

The V and J ends lost 6 bases and 7 bases, in that order; junction bases with no gene match: 3. Germline values: CDR1 SGHDT, CDR2 YYEEEE. This CDR3 is 12 amino acids long. The assay was immunoSEQ multiplex PCR, and TCRdb's table has in-frame clones only and misses some. Of some 140,000 clones in the sample, 65% to 80% are singletons; the top ten hold roughly 3.6%. The sequence derives from a man between 60 and 75 years old with acute or convalescent COVID-19. Specimen: peripheral blood. The V and J genes are TRBV5-6 and TRBJ2-1; 8 bases fit TRBD2. Here the CDR3 DNA reads TGTGCCAGCATCCGGGAGGGGAATGAGCAGTTCTTC. Protein sequence: CASIREGNEQFF.